This T cell receptor (beta chain) was retrieved from a study of beta chain features in type 1 diabetes. Reverse transcribing all isolated RNA meant expressed TCRB transcripts were sequenced. Sequencing used immunoSEQ multiplex PCR; TCRdb keeps in-frame clones, though not all of them. Among about 240,000 clones listed, 25% to 30% were seen once. Via the markers CD45RO/CCR7/CD25/CD127/CD95/CD27, stem cell-like memory, regulatory, central memory and naive CD4+ cells were sorted. Trimming removed 7 bases at V and 2 bases at J, with 18 bases between. Germline CDR1 is SQVTM and CDR2 is ANQGSEA. This CDR3 contains 14 residues.

The chain employs TRBV29-1 and TRBJ2-7, with D perhaps matching TRBD1 (5 bases). The receptor was isolated from a man younger than 40 in good health. What was sequenced was central memory CD4+ T cells from blood. CDR3 sequence reads: CSALRDQGPYEQYF. The CDR3 region has the DNA TGCAGCGCATTGCGCGACCAGGGCCCCTACGAGCAGTACTTC.